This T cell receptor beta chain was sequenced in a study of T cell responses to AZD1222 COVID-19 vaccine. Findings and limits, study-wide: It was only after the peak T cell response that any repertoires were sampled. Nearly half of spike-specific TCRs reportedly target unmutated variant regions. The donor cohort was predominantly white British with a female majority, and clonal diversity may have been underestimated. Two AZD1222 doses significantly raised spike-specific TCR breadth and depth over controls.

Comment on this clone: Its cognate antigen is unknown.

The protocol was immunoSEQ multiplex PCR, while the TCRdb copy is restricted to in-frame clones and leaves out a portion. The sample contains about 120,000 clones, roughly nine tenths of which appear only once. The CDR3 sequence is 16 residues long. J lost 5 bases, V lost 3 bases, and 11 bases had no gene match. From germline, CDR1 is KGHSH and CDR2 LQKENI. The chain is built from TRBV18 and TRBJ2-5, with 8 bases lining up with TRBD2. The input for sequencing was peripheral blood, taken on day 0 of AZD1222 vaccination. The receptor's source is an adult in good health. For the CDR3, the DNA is TGTGCCAGCTCACCCCGCAGGGGACTAGGAGCGGAGACCCAGTACTTC. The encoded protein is CASSPRRGLGAETQYF.